This T cell receptor beta chain came from a study of cytomegalovirus exposure and HLA in healthy donors. Study-wide points: The dataset shows that most TCR sequences were rare, while some public TCRs occurred in many donors. Apparent HLA restriction characterized most CMV-associated TCR beta chains in a later analysis. Analysis was performed later, and it showed HLA-associated TCR beta chains to be more clonally expanded than equally common others. Fewer N-insertions (relative to the 666-donor mean) were reportedly seen in an Asian-associated ancestry cluster in a later analysis.

The sample holds one count of this clone. Its cognate antigen is unknown. PCR involved 60 Vbeta and 13 Jbeta primers. The table came from immunoSEQ multiplex PCR; TCRdb's copy has only in-frame clones and leaves some out. The table shows roughly 93,000 clones, with more than 70% occurring only once. V gave up 7 bases and J gave up 2 bases, with 6 bases separating them. The CDR3 runs 11 residues. From germline, CDR1 is SNHLY and CDR2 FYNNEI. This chain joins TRBV2 and TRBJ2-7; TRBD2 might be the D (5 bases). The receptor's source is a man aged 40-49 years in good health and CMV-seronegative. Sequenced material: PBMCs. CDR3 protein: CASTGTYEQYF. The CDR3 DNA reads as TGTGCCAGCACGGGGACCTACGAGCAGTACTTC.